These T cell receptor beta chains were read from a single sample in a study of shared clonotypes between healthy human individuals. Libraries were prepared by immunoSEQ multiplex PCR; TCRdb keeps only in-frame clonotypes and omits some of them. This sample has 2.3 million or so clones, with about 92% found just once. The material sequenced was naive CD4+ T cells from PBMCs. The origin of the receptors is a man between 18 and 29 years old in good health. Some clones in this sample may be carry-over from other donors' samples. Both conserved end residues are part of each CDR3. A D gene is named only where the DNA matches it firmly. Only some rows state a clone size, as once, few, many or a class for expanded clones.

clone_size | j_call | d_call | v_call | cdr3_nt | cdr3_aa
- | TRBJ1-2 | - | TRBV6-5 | TGTGCCAGCACCACTGGGGGGAACGGCTACACCTTC | CASTTGGNGYTF
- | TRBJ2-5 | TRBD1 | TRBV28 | TGTGCCAGCAGTAGGGGGCAGGCGAAACAAGAGACCCAGTACTTC | CASSRGQAKQETQYF
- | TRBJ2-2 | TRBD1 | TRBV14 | TGTGCCAGCAGCCAAGATAGACAGGGAGACATCACCGGGGAGCTGTTTTTT | CASSQDRQGDITGELFF
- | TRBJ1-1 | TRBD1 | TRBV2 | TGTGCCAGCAATCGGGGTCAGGGGGCACGAGCTTTCTTT | CASNRGQGARAFF
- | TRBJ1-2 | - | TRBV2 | TGTGCCAGCGCGGGACGGACCCTACTGGGAGGCTACACCTTC | CASAGRTLLGGYTF
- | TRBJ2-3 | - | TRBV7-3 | TGTGCCAGCAGCTTAGGGCCCAGCGGAGATACGCAGTATTTT | CASSLGPSGDTQYF
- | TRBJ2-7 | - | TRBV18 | TGTGCCAGCTCACCGAATAGAATGGTAGCAGGCCGTGAGCAGTACTTC | CASSPNRMVAGREQYF
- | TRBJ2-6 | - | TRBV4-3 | TGCGCCAGCAGCCAAGATGGGGCGCAGGCGGGTGGGGCCAACGTCCTGACTTTC | CASSQDGAQAGGANVLTF
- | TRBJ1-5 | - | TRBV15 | TGTGCCACCAGCACGGAATTCAATCAGCCCCAGCATTTT | CATSTEFNQPQHF
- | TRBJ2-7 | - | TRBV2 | TGTGCCAGCAGTGGTCCCCGAGAGGCCTACGAGCAGTACTTC | CASSGPREAYEQYF
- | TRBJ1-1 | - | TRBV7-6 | TGTGCCAGCAGCCAACGGGCGAACACTGAAGCTTTCTTT | CASSQRANTEAFF
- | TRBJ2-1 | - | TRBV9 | TGTGCCAGCAGCGTAGAGGAGTCGAGGGTTGAGCAGTTCTTC | CASSVEESRVEQFF
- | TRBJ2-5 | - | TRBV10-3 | TGTGCCATCAGTGAGTGGGGGCCCCTTTACCAAGAGACCCAGTACTTC | CAISEWGPLYQETQYF
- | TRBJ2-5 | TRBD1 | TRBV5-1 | TGCGCCAGCAGTCCGGACAGGGGTGGTGGGACCCAGTACTTC | CASSPDRGGGTQYF
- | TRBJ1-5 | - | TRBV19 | TGTGCCAGTAGTATCCAAGGGAGGTCCAGTCAGCCCCAGCATTTT | CASSIQGRSSQPQHF
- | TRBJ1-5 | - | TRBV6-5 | TGTGCCAGCAGTGCAGGGGCCAATCAGCCCCAGCATTTT | CASSAGANQPQHF
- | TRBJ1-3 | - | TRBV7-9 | TGTGCCAGCAGTTATGGACCAGGAGAAACTGGAAACACCATATATTTT | CASSYGPGETGNTIYF
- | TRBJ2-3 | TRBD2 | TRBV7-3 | TGTGCCAGCAGCCTAACTAGCGGCACAGATACGCAGTATTTT | CASSLTSGTDTQYF
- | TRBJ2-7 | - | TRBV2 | TGTGCCACCAGTGCGGCAGCAAGCTCCTACGAGCAGTACTTC | CATSAAASSYEQYF
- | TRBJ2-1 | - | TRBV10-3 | TGTGCCATCAGCCAGTCGTCGTATTCCTACAATGAGCAGTTCTTC | CAISQSSYSYNEQFF
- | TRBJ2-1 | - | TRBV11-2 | TGTGCCAGCAGCCCCCGACTAAACAATGAGCAGTTCTTC | CASSPRLNNEQFF
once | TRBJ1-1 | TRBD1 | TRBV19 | TGTGCCAGTAGTCCTACAGGGGGCCGTAACGGTGAAGCTTTCTTT | CASSPTGGRNGEAFF
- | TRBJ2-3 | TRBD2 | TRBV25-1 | TGTGCCAGCAGTGGGACTAGAGTTAGAGCAGATACGCAGTATTTT | CASSGTRVRADTQYF
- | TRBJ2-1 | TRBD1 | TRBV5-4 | TGTGCCAGCAGCCCGACAGGGAAAGGCCATGAGCAGTTCTTC | CASSPTGKGHEQFF
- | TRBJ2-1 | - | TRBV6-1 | TGTGCCAGCACAAGCGGACCCTACAATGAGCAGTTCTTC | CASTSGPYNEQFF
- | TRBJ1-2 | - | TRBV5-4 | TGTGCCAGCAGCTTGGGGGCAGGGAGAGACTATGGCTACACCTTC | CASSLGAGRDYGYTF
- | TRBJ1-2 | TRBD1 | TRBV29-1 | TGCAGCGAATCCAGGGGGCTTGGCTATGGCTACACCTTC | CSESRGLGYGYTF
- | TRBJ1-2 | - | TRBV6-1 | TGTGCCAGCAGTGAAGGGGTTAACTATGGCTACACCTTC | CASSEGVNYGYTF
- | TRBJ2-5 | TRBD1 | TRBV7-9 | TGTGCCAGCAGCGCGGGACAGGGCCGGGGGGAGACCCAGTACTTC | CASSAGQGRGETQYF
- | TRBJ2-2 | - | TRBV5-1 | TGCGCCAGCAGCGTGAACACCGGGGAGCTGTTTTTT | CASSVNTGELFF
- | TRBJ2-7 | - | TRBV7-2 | TGTGCCAGCAGCTTACAAGGGGCCCAGGGGGGCGAGCAGTACTTC | CASSLQGAQGGEQYF
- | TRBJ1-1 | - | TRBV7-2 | TGTGCCAGCAGCTTAGTGGCGGGGATGAACACTGAAGCTTTCTTT | CASSLVAGMNTEAFF
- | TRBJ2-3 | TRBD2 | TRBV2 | TGTGCCAGCAGTGGGGAGGGACTAGGACTGGGGTATTTT | CASSGEGLGLGYF
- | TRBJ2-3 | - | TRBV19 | TGTGCCAGTAGTATCGACTTCGGAGATACGCAGTATTTT | CASSIDFGDTQYF
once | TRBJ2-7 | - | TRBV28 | TGTGCCAGCGGTGACACCAACAGGGAGCAGTACTTC | CASGDTNREQYF
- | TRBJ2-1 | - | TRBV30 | TGTGCCTGGAGTCCCCAATTATACAATGAGCAGTTCTTC | CAWSPQLYNEQFF
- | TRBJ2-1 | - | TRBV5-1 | TGCGCCAGCAGCCAAACGGGTAACTCCTACAATGAGCAGTTCTTC | CASSQTGNSYNEQFF